This T cell receptor beta chain was obtained from a study of response to subunit inactivated influenza vaccine. Notes on the study in general: Authors suggested each seasonal flu vaccination may recruit only limited numbers of new T cells.

Germline V gene data show CDR1 as SEHNR and CDR2 as FQNEAQ (reference sequence). CDR3 length: 14 amino acids. The junction had 6 bases not matched to a gene; V was cut back by 5 bases and J by 6 bases. The sample holds many counts of this clonotype. Antigen specificity is unknown. TCRdb recomputed calls from the RT-PCR reads with MiXCR, one row per CDR3 protein. The sample yields roughly 190,000 distinct CDR3 sequences, around an eighth seen once. This sample comprised CD8+ T cells sorted from PBMCs, obtained about 5 days after vaccination. The J gene is TRBJ1-2, the V gene TRBV7-9; TRBD1 matches 10 bases. This clonotype was sampled from a man in his fifties who received an inactivated influenza vaccine. Here the CDR3 DNA reads TGTGCCAGCAGCGAATCCGGGACAGGGGATGGCTACACCTTC. This sequence encodes CASSESGTGDGYTF.